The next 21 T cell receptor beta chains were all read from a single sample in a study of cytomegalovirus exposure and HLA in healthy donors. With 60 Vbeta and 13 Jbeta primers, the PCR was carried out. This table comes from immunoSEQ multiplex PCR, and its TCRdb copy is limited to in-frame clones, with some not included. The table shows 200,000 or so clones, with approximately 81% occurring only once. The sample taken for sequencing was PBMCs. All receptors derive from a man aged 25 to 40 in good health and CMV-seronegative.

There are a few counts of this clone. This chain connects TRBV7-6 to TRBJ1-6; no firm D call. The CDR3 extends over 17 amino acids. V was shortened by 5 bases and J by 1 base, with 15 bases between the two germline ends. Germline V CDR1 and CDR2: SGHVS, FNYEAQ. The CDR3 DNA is TGTGCCAGCAGCCGTGGGCGCTTAGGATCCTATAATTCACCCCTCCACTTT. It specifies CASSRGRLGSYNSPLHF.

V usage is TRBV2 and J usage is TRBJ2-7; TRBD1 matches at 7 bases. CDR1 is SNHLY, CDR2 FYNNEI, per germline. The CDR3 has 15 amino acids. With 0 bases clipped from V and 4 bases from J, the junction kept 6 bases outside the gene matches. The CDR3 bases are TGTGCCAGCAGTGAAGCGGGCGACAGGGCGTACGAGCAGTACTTC. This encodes CASSEAGDRAYEQYF.

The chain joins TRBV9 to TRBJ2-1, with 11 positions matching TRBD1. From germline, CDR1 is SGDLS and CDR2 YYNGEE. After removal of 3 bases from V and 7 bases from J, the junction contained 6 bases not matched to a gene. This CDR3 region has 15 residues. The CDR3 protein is CASSAGQGVGNEQFF. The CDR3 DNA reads TGTGCCAGCAGCGCGGGACAGGGGGTAGGGAATGAGCAGTTCTTC.

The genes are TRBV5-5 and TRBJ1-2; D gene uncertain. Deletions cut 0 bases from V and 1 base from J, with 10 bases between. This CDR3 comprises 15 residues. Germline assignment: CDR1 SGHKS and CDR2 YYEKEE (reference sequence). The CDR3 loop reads CASSLGPEINYGYTF. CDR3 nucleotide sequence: TGTGCCAGCAGCTTGGGTCCGGAGATTAACTATGGCTACACCTTC. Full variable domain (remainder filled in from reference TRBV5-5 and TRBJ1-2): DAGVTQSPTHLIKTRGQQVTLRCSPISGHKSVSWYQQVLGQGPQFIFQYYEKEERGRGNFPDRFSARQFPNYSSELNVNALLLGDSALYLCASSLGPEINYGYTFGSGTRLTVV.

CDR3 loop: CASSGTVDGYTF. DNA of the CDR3: TGTGCCAGCAGTGGGACTGTCGATGGCTACACCTTC. The chain couples TRBV2 to TRBJ1-2; D is uncertain. The CDR3 covers 12 residues. Germline CDR1 is SNHLY and CDR2 is FYNNEI. Trimming stripped 4 bases from V and 6 bases from J, with 9 bases between.

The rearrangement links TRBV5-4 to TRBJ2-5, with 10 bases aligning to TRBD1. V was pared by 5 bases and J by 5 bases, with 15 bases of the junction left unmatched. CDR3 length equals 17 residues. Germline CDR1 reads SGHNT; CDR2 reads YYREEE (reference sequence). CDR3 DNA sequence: TGTGCCAGCAGAGGGAGCCTCGGACAGGGGGAGGGGGAGACCCAGTACTTC. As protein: CASRGSLGQGEGETQYF.

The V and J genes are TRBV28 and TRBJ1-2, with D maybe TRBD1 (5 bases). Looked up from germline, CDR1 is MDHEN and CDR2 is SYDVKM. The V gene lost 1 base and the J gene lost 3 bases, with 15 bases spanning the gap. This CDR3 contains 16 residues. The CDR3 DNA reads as TGTGCCAGCAGTTTATCTGCCGAACCAGGGCACTATGGCTACACCTTC. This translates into CASSLSAEPGHYGYTF.

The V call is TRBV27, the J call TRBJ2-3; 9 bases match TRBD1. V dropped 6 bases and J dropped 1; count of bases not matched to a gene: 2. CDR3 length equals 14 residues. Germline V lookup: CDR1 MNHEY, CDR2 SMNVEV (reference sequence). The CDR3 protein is CASSRDRGTDTQYF. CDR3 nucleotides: TGTGCCAGCAGCCGGGACAGGGGCACAGATACGCAGTATTTT.

CDR3 bases: TGTGCCAGCAGAACCCCGGCAAGGACATTGAGCCAGCCCCAGCATTTT. Translated, it gives CASRTPARTLSQPQHF. The chain uses TRBV21-1 and TRBJ1-5; the table's D gene call, TRBD1, was not cross checked with the DNA. TRBV21-1 is designated a pseudogene. The CDR3 totals 16 residues.

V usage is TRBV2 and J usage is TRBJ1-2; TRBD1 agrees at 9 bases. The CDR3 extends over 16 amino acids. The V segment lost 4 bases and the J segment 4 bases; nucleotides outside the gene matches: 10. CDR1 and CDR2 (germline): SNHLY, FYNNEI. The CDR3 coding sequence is TGTGCCAGCAGTGGTGTGGGACAGGGCATTATCTATGGCTACACCTTC. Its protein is CASSGVGQGIIYGYTF.

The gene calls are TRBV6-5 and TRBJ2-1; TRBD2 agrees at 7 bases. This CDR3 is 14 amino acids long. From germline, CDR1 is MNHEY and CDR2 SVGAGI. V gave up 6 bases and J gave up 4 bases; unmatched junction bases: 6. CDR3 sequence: CASRKPGGYNEQFF. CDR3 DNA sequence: TGTGCCAGCAGGAAACCCGGGGGGTACAATGAGCAGTTCTTC.

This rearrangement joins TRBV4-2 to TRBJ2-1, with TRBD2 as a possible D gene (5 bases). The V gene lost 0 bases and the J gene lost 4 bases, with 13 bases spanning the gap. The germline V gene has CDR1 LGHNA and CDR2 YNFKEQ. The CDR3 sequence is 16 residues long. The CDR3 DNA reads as TGTGCCAGCAGCCAAGAACCCGGGGTTCAGTACAATGAGCAGTTCTTC. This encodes CASSQEPGVQYNEQFF.

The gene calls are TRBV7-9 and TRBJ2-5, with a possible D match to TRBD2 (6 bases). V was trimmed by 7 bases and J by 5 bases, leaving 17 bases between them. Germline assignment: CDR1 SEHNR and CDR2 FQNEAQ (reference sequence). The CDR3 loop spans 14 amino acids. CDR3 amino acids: CASTIGSGGETQYF. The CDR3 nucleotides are TGTGCCAGCACCATAGGGAGTGGAGGGGAGACCCAGTACTTC.

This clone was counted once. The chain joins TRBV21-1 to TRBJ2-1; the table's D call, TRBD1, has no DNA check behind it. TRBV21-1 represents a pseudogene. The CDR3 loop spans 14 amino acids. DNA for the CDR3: TGTGCCAGCAGCAAAGGACAGGGGGACAATGAGCAGTTCTTC. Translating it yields CASSKGQGDNEQFF.

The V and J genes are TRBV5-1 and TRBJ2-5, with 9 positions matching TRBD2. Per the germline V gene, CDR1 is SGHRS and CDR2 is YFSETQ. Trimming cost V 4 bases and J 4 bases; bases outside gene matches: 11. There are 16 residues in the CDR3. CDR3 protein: CASSPFSGGGRETQYF. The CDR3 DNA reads TGCGCCAGCAGCCCGTTTAGCGGGGGAGGGCGAGAGACCCAGTACTTC.

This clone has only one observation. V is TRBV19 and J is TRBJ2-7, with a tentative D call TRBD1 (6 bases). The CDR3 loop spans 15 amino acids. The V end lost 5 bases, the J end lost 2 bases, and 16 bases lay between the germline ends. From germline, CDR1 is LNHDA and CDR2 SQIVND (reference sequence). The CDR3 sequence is CASSRGGTRTYEQYF. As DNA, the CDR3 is TGTGCCAGTAGTCGTGGGGGCACCCGGACCTACGAGCAGTACTTC.

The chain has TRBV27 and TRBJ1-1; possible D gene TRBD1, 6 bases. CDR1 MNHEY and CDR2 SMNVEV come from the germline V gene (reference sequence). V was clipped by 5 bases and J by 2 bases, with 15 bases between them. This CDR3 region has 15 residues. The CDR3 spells CASSLEQGTNTEAFF. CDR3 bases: TGTGCCAGCAGTCTCGAACAGGGAACCAACACTGAAGCTTTCTTT.

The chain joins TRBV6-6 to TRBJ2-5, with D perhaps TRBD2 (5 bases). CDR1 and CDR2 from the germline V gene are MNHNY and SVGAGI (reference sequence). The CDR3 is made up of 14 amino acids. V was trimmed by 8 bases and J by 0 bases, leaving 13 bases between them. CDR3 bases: TGTGCCAGCGGGGTCCCGGGAAACCAAGAGACCCAGTACTTC. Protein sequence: CASGVPGNQETQYF.

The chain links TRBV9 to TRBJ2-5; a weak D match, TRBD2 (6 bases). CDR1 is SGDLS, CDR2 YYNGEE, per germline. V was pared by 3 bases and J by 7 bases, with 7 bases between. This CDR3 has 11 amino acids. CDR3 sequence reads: CASSGGGTQYF. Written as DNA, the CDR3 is TGTGCCAGCAGCGGGGGAGGGACCCAGTACTTC.

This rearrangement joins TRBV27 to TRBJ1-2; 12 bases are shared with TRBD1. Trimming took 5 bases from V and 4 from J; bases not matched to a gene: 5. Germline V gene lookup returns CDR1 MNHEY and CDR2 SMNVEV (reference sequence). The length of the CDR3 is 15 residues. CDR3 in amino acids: CASSPGTGGFYGYTF. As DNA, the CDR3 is TGTGCCAGCAGTCCAGGGACAGGGGGCTTCTATGGCTACACCTTC.

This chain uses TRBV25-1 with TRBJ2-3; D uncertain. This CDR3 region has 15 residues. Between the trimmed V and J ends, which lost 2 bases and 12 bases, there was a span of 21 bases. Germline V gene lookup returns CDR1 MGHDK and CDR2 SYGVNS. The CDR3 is CASSENPAVSLQQYF. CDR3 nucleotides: TGTGCCAGCAGTGAAAACCCCGCGGTGTCCCTCCAACAGTATTTT.